The 21 T cell receptor beta chains below were found in one sample sequenced in a study of response to subunit inactivated influenza vaccine. TCRdb used MiXCR to reprocess the RT-PCR reads, holding one entry per CDR3 protein. The sample holds hundreds of thousands of distinct CDR3 sequences, 12% seen once. The source material was PBMCs from blood, sampled on the day of vaccination. These receptor sequences come from a man aged 50 to 59 who received an inactivated influenza vaccine.

This clonotype has only a few counts. The genes are TRBV6-1 and TRBJ1-5; D perhaps matches TRBD1 (5 bases). With 6 bases removed from V and 6 bases from J, the gap between germline ends came to 15 bases. Germline V gene data show CDR1 as MNHNS and CDR2 as SASEGT. This CDR3 comprises 14 residues. DNA of the CDR3: TGTGCCAGCAGCATCGGCCAGGGAAGTCAGCCCCAGCATTTT. Its translation is CASSIGQGSQPQHF.

This clonotype was seen repeatedly, ten times or more. The chain is built from TRBV7-9 and TRBJ1-2, with a tentative D call TRBD1 (5 bases). Germline V gene lookup returns CDR1 SEHNR and CDR2 FQNEAQ (reference sequence). The CDR3 totals 16 residues. V was clipped by 2 bases and J by 7 bases, with 20 bases between them. The CDR3 sequence: CASSLSRGDLLGGYTF. DNA for the CDR3: TGTGCCAGCAGCTTATCCCGAGGGGATCTTTTGGGTGGCTACACCTTC.

A few counts support this clonotype. The rearrangement joins TRBV20-1 to TRBJ2-7; 10 positions match TRBD2. V trimming: 0 bases; J trimming: 3 bases; junction bases outside the gene matches: 5. The CDR3 sequence is 15 residues long. Germline CDR1 DFQATT, CDR2 SNEGSKA (reference sequence). CDR3 bases: TGCAGTGCTAGAGATCTAGCGGGAGAATTCTACGAGCAGTACTTC. It specifies CSARDLAGEFYEQYF.

This clonotype showed up many times. The chain has TRBV12-3 or TRBV12-4 and TRBJ2-1; the D gene is possibly TRBD2 (5 bases). The CDR3 has 15 amino acids. V was pared by 4 bases and J by 1 base, with 11 bases between. The chain's CDR3 is CASSSGSGSYNEQFF. The CDR3 region has the DNA TGTGCCAGCAGTTCCGGGTCGGGATCCTACAATGAGCAGTTCTTC.

Many counts were recorded for this clonotype. One junction end does not reproduce the germline sequence, and a read error may be involved. J is TRBJ2-7 and V is TRBV4-3; no clear D gene. The germline gives CDR1 LGHNA, CDR2 YSLEER. The CDR3 is 15 residues long. The CDR3 DNA reads as TGCGCCAGCAGCCAAGGGGTTGGAGACTTCTACGAGCAGCACTTC. As protein: CASSQGVGDFYEQHF.

This clonotype was recorded at least ten times. The J gene is TRBJ1-2, the V gene TRBV20-1; possibly TRBD1 for D (6 bases). Germline assignment: CDR1 DFQATT and CDR2 SNEGSKA (reference sequence). V was pared by 0 bases and J by 3 bases, with 14 bases between. The CDR3 is made up of 15 amino acids. CDR3 region: CSARDTQGPHYGYTF. The DNA of the CDR3 is TGCAGTGCTAGAGATACACAGGGACCCCACTATGGCTACACCTTC.

The gene calls are TRBV5-1 and TRBJ2-7, with D possibly being TRBD1 or TRBD2 (5 bases each). Matching the DNA end better, TRBJ2-1 makes the J call doubtful. Per germline, CDR1 SGHRS and CDR2 YFSETQ. This CDR3 spans 13 amino acids. The CDR3 DNA follows: TGCGCCAGCAGCTTGGGGGGGACCTACGAGCAGTTCTTC. Translation gives CASSLGGTYEQFF.

This chain links TRBV7-9 with TRBJ2-7; D tentatively reads TRBD1 or TRBD2 (5 bases each). Per germline, CDR1 SEHNR and CDR2 FQNEAQ (reference sequence). Trimming left V 3 bases short and J 5 bases short, with 14 bases between. This CDR3 contains 14 residues. The CDR3 DNA is TGTGCCAGCAGCTTCCGGGACCCGTCTCACGAGCAGTACTTC. As protein: CASSFRDPSHEQYF. The full variable domain, with the rest looked up from reference TRBV7-9 and TRBJ2-7, is DTGVSQNPRHKITKRGQNVTFRCDPISEHNRLYWYRQTLGQGPEFLTYFQNEAQLEKSRLLSDRFSAERPKGSFSTLEIQRTEQGDSAMYLCASSFRDPSHEQYFGPGTRLTVT.

In its sample, this clonotype was seen a few times. The CDR3 region is CASSLLSGGWNTEAFF. The CDR3 coding sequence is TGTGCCAGCAGCTTACTTTCCGGGGGTTGGAACACTGAAGCTTTCTTT. The chain recombines TRBV7-8 with TRBJ1-1, with a weak D call TRBD1 (5 bases). From germline, CDR1 is SGHVS and CDR2 FQNEAQ. V lost 2 bases and J lost 1, with 14 bases in between. This CDR3 is built from 16 residues.

This clonotype was counted ten times or more. The chain carries TRBV20-1 and TRBJ1-5; 7 positions match TRBD1. V lost 5 bases to trimming and J lost 3 bases; unmatched junction nucleotides: 7. Germline CDR1 is DFQATT and CDR2 is SNEGSKA (reference sequence). The CDR3 is 14 residues long. The CDR3: CSASPGGYNQPQHF. The CDR3 region has the DNA TGCAGTGCTTCCCCAGGGGGATACAATCAGCCCCAGCATTTT.

This chain connects TRBV7-9 to TRBJ2-7; D is perhaps TRBD1 or TRBD2 (6 bases each). This CDR3 is 14 amino acids long. In germline, CDR1 is SEHNR, CDR2 FQNEAQ (reference sequence). Between the trimmed V and J ends, which lost 2 bases and 4 bases, there was a span of 12 bases. The CDR3 DNA sequence: TGTGCCAGCAGCTTAAGGGGGGTTAATTACGAGCAGTACTTC. This codes for CASSLRGVNYEQYF.

A few counts support this clonotype. The rearrangement links TRBV27 to TRBJ2-3; TRBD2 matches at 11 bases. J gave up 5 bases and V 5 bases, and 3 bases lay outside the gene matches. The CDR3 length is 14 residues. CDR1 MNHEY and CDR2 SMNVEV come from the germline V gene (reference sequence). DNA for the CDR3: TGTGCCAGCAGTATAGGGACTAGCGGAGATACGCAGTATTTT. It yields the protein CASSIGTSGDTQYF.

This clonotype was found a few times. The gene calls are TRBV28 and TRBJ2-2; a possible D gene is TRBD1 (5 bases). CDR3 length equals 20 residues. V lost 0 bases and J 2 bases, leaving 22 bases between the germline ends. Germline CDR1 MDHEN, CDR2 SYDVKM. The DNA for the CDR3 is TGTGCCAGCAGTTTATGGTTGATTATCGGTGGCAGGACAAACACCGGGGAGCTGTTTTTT. Translation: CASSLWLIIGGRTNTGELFF.

This clonotype came up many times. The gene calls are TRBV4-1 and TRBJ1-6; D call uncertain. The germline CDR1 and CDR2 sequences are MGHRA and YSYEKL. Trimming pared 1 base from V and 13 bases from J, leaving 8 bases between. This CDR3 region has 12 residues. The CDR3 sequence is CASSQGLWPLHF. CDR3 DNA: TGCGCCAGCAGCCAAGGCCTCTGGCCCCTCCACTTT.

This clonotype came up many times. The V and J genes are TRBV11-2 and TRBJ1-1; D is possibly TRBD1 (5 bases). There are 14 residues in the CDR3. With 5 bases removed from V and 1 base from J, the gap between germline ends came to 11 bases. Per germline, CDR1 SGHAT and CDR2 FQNNGV. CDR3: CASSPGLTNTEAFF. CDR3 nucleotide sequence: TGTGCCAGCAGCCCGGGACTAACGAACACTGAAGCTTTCTTT. Full variable domain (missing parts from reference TRBV11-2 and TRBJ1-1): EAGVAQSPRYKIIEKRQSVAFWCNPISGHATLYWYQQILGQGPKLLIQFQNNGVVDDSQLPKDRFSAERLKGVDSTLKIQPAKLEDSAVYLCASSPGLTNTEAFFGQGTRLTVV.

V usage is TRBV20-1 and J usage is TRBJ2-6; TRBD2 agrees at 13 bases. The CDR3 totals 17 residues. The germline V gene encodes CDR1 DFQATT and CDR2 SNEGSKA (reference sequence). J lost 2 bases, V lost 5 bases, and 6 bases had no gene match. For the CDR3, the DNA is TGCAGTGCTGGCCGACTAGCGGGAGGCGCTGGGGCCAACGTCCTGACTTTC. Translated, it gives CSAGRLAGGAGANVLTF.

The chain couples TRBV12-3 or TRBV12-4 to TRBJ2-7; no definite D call. The CDR3 loop spans 14 amino acids. Trimming pared 7 bases from V and 0 bases from J, leaving 13 bases between. Here the CDR3 reads CASTQSARSYEQYF. The CDR3 bases are TGTGCCAGCACCCAATCGGCTCGCTCCTACGAGCAGTACTTC.

The V gene is TRBV20-1, the J gene TRBJ2-1; 10 bases map to TRBD2. Germline values: CDR1 DFQATT, CDR2 SNEGSKA (reference sequence). V gave up 1 base and J gave up 5 bases; unmatched junction bases: 5. This CDR3 has 15 residues. The CDR3 reads CSARVKLAGNNEQFF. CDR3 DNA sequence: TGCAGTGCTAGAGTTAAACTAGCGGGAAACAATGAGCAGTTCTTC.

The chain couples TRBV15 to TRBJ2-1; 8 positions match TRBD1. The CDR3 extends over 15 amino acids. Unmatched junction bases numbered 6, after V lost 1 base and J lost 7 bases. In germline, CDR1 is LNHNV, CDR2 YYDKDF (reference sequence). CDR3 bases: TGTGCCACCAGCAGAGGGACAGGGCATGGGAATGAGCAGTTCTTC. Translation gives CATSRGTGHGNEQFF.

This clonotype was counted only a few times. J is TRBJ2-7 and V is TRBV6-5; TRBD2 aligns across 12 bases. Germline V gene data show CDR1 as MNHEY and CDR2 as SVGAGI. The CDR3 has 16 amino acids. V lost 2 bases to trimming and J lost 2 bases; unmatched junction nucleotides: 4. For the CDR3, the DNA is TGTGCCAGCAGTTACCCGGGACTAGCGGGCCCCTACGAGCAGTACTTC. As protein: CASSYPGLAGPYEQYF.

This clonotype turned up a few times. The chain recombines TRBV15 with TRBJ1-2; D is perhaps TRBD1 (5 bases). The germline V and J ends were trimmed by 0 bases and 4 bases, with 12 bases remaining between them. The CDR3 loop spans 15 amino acids. Germline assignment: CDR1 LNHNV and CDR2 YYDKDF (reference sequence). CDR3 loop: CATSRDRGAGYGYTF. For the CDR3, the DNA is TGTGCCACCAGCAGAGATCGAGGGGCTGGCTATGGCTACACCTTC.